These T cell receptor beta chains were read from a single sample in a study of CD8+ T cells in alopecia areata. TCRdb's copy holds only in-frame clones and misses some; the assay was immunoSEQ multiplex PCR. Among 140,000 to 150,000 clones, around 60% were seen once, and the ten largest hold 5% to 7.5%. The specimen comprised CD4+ T cells sorted from blood, sampled at week 0. The receptors derive from a human donor with alopecia areata. The CDR3 runs from the conserved cysteine through the conserved F or W. D genes are given only for firm matches. Some rows have no size entry. The others give once, few or many, or a class for an expanded clone.

d_call cdr3_length j_call v_call clone_size cdr3_aa cdr3_nt
- 16 TRBJ2-2 TRBV9 - CASSVPDSWRTGELFF TGTGCCAGCAGCGTACCCGACTCTTGGCGGACCGGGGAGCTGTTTTTT
TRBD2 18 TRBJ2-3 TRBV15 - CATSRVLAGGLSTDTQYF TGTGCCACCAGCAGAGTGCTAGCGGGGGGCCTTAGCACAGATACGCAGTATTTT
- 13 TRBJ1-5 TRBV25-1 - CASSGQPGQPQHF TGTGCCAGCAGTGGCCAACCGGGCCAGCCCCAGCATTTT
TRBD2 14 TRBJ2-3 TRBV2 - CASSERGRTDTQYF TGTGCCAGCAGCGAGCGGGGGCGCACAGATACGCAGTATTTT
TRBD1 12 TRBJ2-7 TRBV29-1 - CSGGQGAYEQYF TGCAGCGGCGGACAGGGGGCCTACGAGCAGTACTTC
TRBD2 14 TRBJ2-5 TRBV7-9 - CASSPSGTQETQYF TGTGCCAGCAGCCCTAGCGGGACTCAAGAGACCCAGTACTTC
TRBD1 15 TRBJ1-4 TRBV4-1 - CASSQVGQGNEKLFF TGCGCCAGCAGCCAAGTGGGACAGGGTAATGAAAAACTGTTTTTT
TRBD2 17 TRBJ2-1 TRBV15 - CATSTGTSGGAYNEQFF TGTGCCACCAGCACCGGGACTAGCGGGGGGGCGTACAATGAGCAGTTCTTC
- 12 TRBJ2-5 TRBV29-1 once CSVEDSKETQYF TGCAGCGTTGAAGATAGTAAGGAGACCCAGTACTTC
TRBD1 15 TRBJ2-5 TRBV7-9 once CASSPQGARRETQYF TGTGCCAGCAGCCCACAGGGGGCCCGTCGAGAGACCCAGTACTTC
- 14 TRBJ1-1 TRBV7-9 - CASSLGAQNTEAFF TGTGCCAGCAGCTTAGGAGCCCAGAACACTGAAGCTTTCTTT
- 12 TRBJ2-5 TRBV29-1 - CSGWDLQETQYF TGCAGCGGATGGGACTTACAAGAGACCCAGTACTTC
- 11 TRBJ2-2 TRBV29-1 few CSVEDPGELFF TGCAGCGTTGAAGATCCCGGGGAGCTGTTTTTT
- 15 TRBJ1-6 TRBV19 - CASTGQGDYNSPLHF TGTGCCAGTACCGGGCAGGGCGACTATAATTCACCCCTCCACTTT
- 14 TRBJ1-2 TRBV5-1 few CASSPGPELTGYTF TGCGCCAGCAGCCCGGGACCCGAGTTAACTGGCTACACCTTC
TRBD1 14 TRBJ2-5 TRBV6-5 - CASRSTGATETQYF TGTGCCAGCAGATCGACAGGGGCTACGGAGACCCAGTACTTC
- 17 TRBJ1-2 TRBV7-2 - CASSLKTGKILNYGYTF TGTGCCAGCAGCTTAAAAACAGGGAAGATACTCAACTATGGCTACACCTTC
TRBD2 20 TRBJ2-3 TRBV11-2 few CASSLDLISPLAGGTDTQYF TGTGCCAGCAGCTTAGATCTGATCTCCCCTCTAGCGGGGGGCACAGATACGCAGTATTTT
- 10 TRBJ1-1 TRBV29-1 - CSVARREAFF TGCAGCGTTGCCCGAAGAGAGGCTTTCTTT
- 12 TRBJ2-7 TRBV2 - CASSGDGYEQYF TGTGCCAGCAGTGGGGATGGCTACGAGCAGTACTTC
TRBD1 13 TRBJ1-1 TRBV29-1 - CSHNRGLNTEAFF TGCAGCCATAACAGGGGACTCAACACTGAAGCTTTCTTT
- 13 TRBJ2-2 TRBV14 few CASSRGRTGELFF TGTGCCAGCAGCCGTGGGCGTACCGGGGAGCTGTTTTTT